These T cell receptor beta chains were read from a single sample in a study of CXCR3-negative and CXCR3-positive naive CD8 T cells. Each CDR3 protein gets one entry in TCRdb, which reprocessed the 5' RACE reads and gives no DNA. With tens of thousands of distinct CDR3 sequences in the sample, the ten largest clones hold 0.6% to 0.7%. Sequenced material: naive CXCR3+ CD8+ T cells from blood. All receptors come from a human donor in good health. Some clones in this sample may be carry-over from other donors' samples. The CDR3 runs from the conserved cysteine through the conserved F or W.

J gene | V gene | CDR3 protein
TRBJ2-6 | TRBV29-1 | CSVGMGFGANVLTF
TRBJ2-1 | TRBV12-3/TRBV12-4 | CASSLETGSSYNEQFF
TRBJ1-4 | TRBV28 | CASTPRERQNEKLFF
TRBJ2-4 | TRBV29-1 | CSVRTGEGENIQYF
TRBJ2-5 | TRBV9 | CASSGTKFEGETQYF
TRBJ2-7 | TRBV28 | CASSLYSTYEQYF
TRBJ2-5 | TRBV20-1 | CSAETDQETQYF
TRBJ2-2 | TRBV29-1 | CSTTTGGQETGELFF
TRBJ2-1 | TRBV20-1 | CSPRRESEQFF
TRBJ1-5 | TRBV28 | CASSSGFGQPQHF
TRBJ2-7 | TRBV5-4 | CASSVGTGGYYEQYF
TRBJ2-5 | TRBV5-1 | CASSVPDPVWPQYF
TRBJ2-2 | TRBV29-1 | CSVTSEYTGELFF
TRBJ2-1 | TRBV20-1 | CSAHDKEAPFEQFF
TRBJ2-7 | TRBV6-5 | CASSYRDGGGQQYF
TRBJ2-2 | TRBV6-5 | CASSYFWGDTGELFF
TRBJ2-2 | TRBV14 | CASSPLGAGELFF
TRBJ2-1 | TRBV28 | CASSSGRGYNEQFF
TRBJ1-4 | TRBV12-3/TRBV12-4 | CASSGRRTANEKLFF
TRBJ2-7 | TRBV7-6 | CASSLFGGRAEEQYF
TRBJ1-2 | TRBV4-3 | CASSQVGDIYGYTF
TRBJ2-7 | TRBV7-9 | CASSLVLGAAYEQYF
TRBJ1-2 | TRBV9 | CASSAGTGYGYTF
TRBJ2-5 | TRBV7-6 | CASSLASGSSETQYF
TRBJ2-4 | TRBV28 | CASSLGVAGVQYF
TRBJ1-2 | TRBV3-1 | CASSLRQGMNGYTF
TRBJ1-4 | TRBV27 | CASSLGTGPWGNEKLFF
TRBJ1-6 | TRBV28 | CASWGRPLSSYNSPLHF
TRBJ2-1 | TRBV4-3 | CASSQASGTGYNEQFF
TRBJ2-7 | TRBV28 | CASSWRDRSVGEQYF
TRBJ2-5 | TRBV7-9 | CASSSQGRPETQYF
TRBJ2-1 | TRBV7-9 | CASTIYGREDEQFF
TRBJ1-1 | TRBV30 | CAWSRDYTEAFF
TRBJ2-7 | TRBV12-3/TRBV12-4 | CASSLVGPNEQYF
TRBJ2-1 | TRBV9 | CASSEDGNSYNEQFF
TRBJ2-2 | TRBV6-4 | CASSDGLANTGELFF
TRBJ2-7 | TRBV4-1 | CASSQVRDPAYEQYF
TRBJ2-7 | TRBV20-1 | CSAPLLSSYEQYF
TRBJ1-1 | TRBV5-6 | CASSLGPRTNTEAFF
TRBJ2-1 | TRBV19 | CASSTTGSIYNEQFF
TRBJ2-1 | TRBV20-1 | CSARDENLAGGPAEQFF
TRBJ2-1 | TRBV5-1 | CASSLASRSNEQFF
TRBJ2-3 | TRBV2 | CASSEAQGSTDTQYF
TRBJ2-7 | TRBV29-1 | CSVEAPGALGYEQYF
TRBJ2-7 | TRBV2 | CASSDIPRRAAYEQYF
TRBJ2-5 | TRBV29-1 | CSVEAGQRVQETQYF
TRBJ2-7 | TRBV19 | CASSPSWGSYEQYF
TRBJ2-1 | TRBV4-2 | CASSQDTGTEQFF
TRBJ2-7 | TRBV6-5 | CASSSVSYEQYF
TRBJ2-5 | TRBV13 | CASSLGQTESIKETQYF
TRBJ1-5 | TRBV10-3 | CAISPTGFNQPQHF
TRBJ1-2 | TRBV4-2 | CASSQEPYGRGGPTGYTF
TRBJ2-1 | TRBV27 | CASSQVAGVGEQFF
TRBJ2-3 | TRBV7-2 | CASRIHPRGTDTQYF
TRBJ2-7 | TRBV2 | CASRTDRIDEQYF